The 5 T cell receptor beta chains reported below all come from one sample, sequenced in a study of blood T cells in healthy people across ages. A second roughly 6 to 12 cycle PCR used barcoded and J-beta primers. TCRdb redid the calling of the 5' RACE reads with MiXCR, one entry per CDR3 protein. The table shows 1.4 million to 1.5 million distinct CDR3 sequences, with around two fifths occurring only once. Source material: blood. These TCRs come from a woman under 30 in good health.

The rearrangement joins TRBV9 to TRBJ2-1, with a tentative D call TRBD2 (5 bases). CDR3 length equals 18 residues. Trimming pared 1 base from V and 0 bases from J, leaving 17 bases between. The V gene's germline CDR1 is SGDLS and CDR2 YYNGEE. Here the CDR3 reads CASSVSSGTGSSYNEQFF. The CDR3 DNA reads as TGTGCCAGCAGCGTATCCAGCGGAACTGGAAGCTCCTACAATGAGCAGTTCTTC.

Details on this clonotype: Its ends do not fully match the called genes, so a read error is possible. This chain uses TRBV5-1 with TRBJ1-2; perhaps TRBD1 as D (6 bases). The CDR3 totals 17 residues. Germline values: CDR1 SGHRS, CDR2 YFSETQ. The CDR3 DNA is TGCGCCAGCAGGGTTAATGACAGGCTACCTTTCAACTGTGGCTACACCTTC. This encodes CASRVNDRLPFNCGYTF. Filled out from reference TRBV5-1 and TRBJ1-2, the complete variable domain reads KAGVTQTPRYLIKTRGQQVTLSCSPISGHRSVSWYQQTPGQGLQFLFEYFSETQRNKGNFPGRFSGRQFSNSRSEMNVSTLELGDSALYLCASRVNDRLPFNCGYTFGSGTRLTVV.

This clonotype was detected a few times. The chain carries TRBV10-3 and TRBJ2-5, with a possible D match to TRBD1 (5 bases). The CDR3 is made up of 12 amino acids. The V and J ends lost 3 bases and 11 bases respectively, with 13 bases between them. Looked up from germline, CDR1 is ENHRY and CDR2 is SYGVKD. CDR3 DNA: TGTGCCATCAGTGAATTTTTGCAGGGACAGTACTTC. Its translation: CAISEFLQGQYF.

CDR3 nucleotide sequence: TGTGCCAGCAGCAAAGGTGGTGGGAGAGGGATTCATAGCAATCAGCCCCAGCATTTT. Translation: CASSKGGGRGIHSNQPQHF. The gene calls are TRBV21-1 and TRBJ1-5; TRBD1 was called by the table and not checked on the DNA. TRBV21-1 is described as a pseudogene. The CDR3 is 19 amino acids.

The CDR3 DNA is TGCAGTGGGACACAGGGCCGGGATGGCTACACCTTC. It is translated as CSGTQGRDGYTF. The chain has TRBV20-1 and TRBJ1-2, with D perhaps matching TRBD1 (6 bases). The V end was cut by 7 bases, the J end by 6 bases, with 15 bases between. This CDR3 has 12 residues. Per germline, CDR1 DFQATT and CDR2 SNEGSKA (reference sequence).